Below, 29 T cell receptor beta chains from the same sample are listed, as sequenced in a study of blood T cells in healthy people across ages. A second 7 to 11 cycle PCR used barcoded and J-beta primers. MiXCR was run by TCRdb on the 5' RACE reads, yielding one entry per CDR3 protein. The sample records approximately 810,000 distinct CDR3 sequences, 29% being singletons. The sample taken for sequencing was blood. Receptors originate from a woman aged 80 or older in good health.

J is TRBJ1-1 and V is TRBV5-6, with D possibly matching TRBD1 (6 bases). V was trimmed by 0 bases and J by 3 bases, leaving 15 bases between them. This CDR3 has 16 residues. Germline loops: CDR1 SGHDT, CDR2 YYEEEE. CDR3 DNA: TGTGCCAGCAGCTTGGGCCGTCTAGGGGGACACACTGAAGCTTTCTTT. Translated, it gives CASSLGRLGGHTEAFF.

This rearrangement joins TRBV7-8 to TRBJ1-6; tentatively, D is TRBD1 (5 bases). Trimming shortened V by 4 bases and J by 4 bases, and 20 bases separated the two germline ends. The CDR3 runs 18 residues. Germline V gene lookup returns CDR1 SGHVS and CDR2 FQNEAQ. The CDR3 DNA reads as TGTGCCAGCAGCTCGAACCGGATTGGGACGGGATATAATTCACCCCTCCACTTT. Its protein is CASSSNRIGTGYNSPLHF. Full variable domain (rest looked up from reference TRBV7-8 and TRBJ1-6): GAGVSQSPRYKVAKRGQDVALRCDPISGHVSLFWYQQALGQGPEFLTYFQNEAQLDKSGLPSDRFFAERPEGSVSTLKIQRTQQEDSAVYLCASSSNRIGTGYNSPLHFGNGTRLTVT.

The rearrangement uses TRBV7-2 and TRBJ2-1; tentative D call: TRBD2 (6 bases). V was clipped by 5 bases and J by 10 bases, with 21 bases between them. The CDR3 contains 15 residues. The germline gives CDR1 SGHTA, CDR2 FQGNSA. The DNA for the CDR3 is TGTGCCAGCAGCCAGACGGCTAGCAGCGCGGGGGAGCAGTTCTTC. Protein: CASSQTASSAGEQFF.

To note about this clonotype: It may be a read error: a sequence one base away is much more abundant. V usage is TRBV5-4 and J usage is TRBJ1-2; TRBD1 is a possible D gene (5 bases). CDR3 length: 16 amino acids. Trimming removed 3 bases from V and 2 bases from J, with 17 bases in between. The germline V gene encodes CDR1 SGHNT and CDR2 YYREEE (reference sequence). CDR3 residues: CASSSLRGTENYGYTF. The CDR3 coding sequence is TGTGCCAGCAGCTCCTTGCGGGGGACTGAAAACTATGGCTACACCTTC. Full variable domain (missing parts from reference TRBV5-4 and TRBJ1-2): ETGVTQSPTHLIKTRGQQVTLRCSSQSGHNTVSWYQQALGQGPQFIFQYYREEENGRGNFPPRFSGLQFPNYSSELNVNALELDDSALYLCASSSLRGTENYGYTFGSGTRLTVV.

This clonotype was observed at least ten times. V usage is TRBV5-1 and J usage is TRBJ2-7, with D perhaps being TRBD1 or TRBD2 (5 bases each). The germline V gene encodes CDR1 SGHRS and CDR2 YFSETQ. V was clipped by 0 bases and J by 3 bases, with 10 bases between them. The CDR3 is made up of 14 amino acids. CDR3 in amino acids: CASSLGDPGYEQYF. In DNA, the CDR3 is TGCGCCAGCAGCTTGGGGGACCCCGGCTACGAGCAGTACTTC.

The genes are TRBV6-2 or TRBV6-3 and TRBJ2-3; 9 bases line up with TRBD2. CDR3 length: 17 amino acids. V lost 5 bases to trimming and J lost 2 bases; unmatched junction nucleotides: 11. Germline assignment: CDR1 MNHEY and CDR2 SVGEGT. CDR3 loop: CASSPRSGGDFTDTQYF. In nucleotides, the CDR3 is TGTGCCAGCAGTCCCCGTAGCGGGGGAGATTTCACAGATACGCAGTATTTT.

The chain carries TRBV6-5 and TRBJ1-3; D uncertain. The germline V and J ends were trimmed by 6 bases and 3 bases, with 9 bases remaining between them. This CDR3 region has 13 residues. Germline loops: CDR1 MNHEY, CDR2 SVGAGI. The CDR3: CASRKSVGNTIYF. CDR3 DNA sequence: TGTGCCAGCAGAAAGAGTGTTGGAAACACCATATATTTT.

This clonotype showed up just a few times. CDR3 DNA: TGTGCCAGCAGTGACCAGCGGGGGAACACCGGGGAGCTGTTTTTT. It codes for CASSDQRGNTGELFF. The V and J genes are TRBV6-2 or TRBV6-3 and TRBJ2-2; 7 positions match TRBD2. Germline V gene lookup returns CDR1 MNHEY and CDR2 SVGEGT. J gave up 1 base and V 5 bases, and 4 bases lay outside the gene matches. This CDR3 is 15 amino acids long.

This clonotype was seen more than once but under ten times. The rearrangement uses TRBV6-2 or TRBV6-3 and TRBJ1-5; a weak D match, TRBD1 (5 bases). This CDR3 has 16 amino acids. Trimming took off 6 bases at V and 6 bases at J, with 21 bases between the two ends. Germline V gives CDR1 MNHEY, CDR2 SVGEGT. The CDR3 DNA sequence: TGTGCCAGCAGCGACCTTGCTAGCGGGGGAAGTCAGCCCCAGCATTTT. It encodes CASSDLASGGSQPQHF.

This clonotype was recorded at least ten times. V usage is TRBV7-2 and J usage is TRBJ2-7; 8 nucleotides line up with TRBD1. The CDR3 length is 15 residues. V lost 4 bases and J lost 7; bases outside the gene matches: 12. Germline V lookup: CDR1 SGHTA, CDR2 FQGNSA. The CDR3 coding sequence is TGTGCCAGCAGCTCACCCTCGGACAGGGCCGGAGAGCAGTACTTC. Protein: CASSSPSDRAGEQYF.

In the case of this clonotype: A much larger clone is a single base away; this may be a read error. The chain has TRBV7-2 and TRBJ1-2, with 10 bases that match TRBD1. The CDR3 is made up of 16 amino acids. V gave up 5 bases and J gave up 6 bases; unmatched junction bases: 12. CDR1 SGHTA and CDR2 FQGNSA come from the germline V gene. The CDR3 DNA reads TGTACCAGCAGCCACTACAATGGACAGGGGGAGGATGGCTACACCTTC. As protein: CTSSHYNGQGEDGYTF.

This clonotype showed up just a few times. V and J are TRBV28 and TRBJ1-2; a possible D gene is TRBD1 (5 bases). Between the trimmed V and J ends, which lost 6 bases and 3 bases, there was a span of 11 bases. The CDR3 totals 13 residues. Germline lookup yields CDR1 MDHEN and CDR2 SYDVKM. The CDR3 sequence: CASRGGGHYGYTF. CDR3 nucleotides: TGTGCCAGCAGGGGGGGGGGACACTATGGCTACACCTTC.

A few counts support this clonotype. Its ends do not fully match the called genes, so a read error is possible. The chain uses TRBV10-3 and TRBJ2-5; perhaps TRBD1 as D (6 bases). Germline V CDR1 and CDR2: ENHRY, SYGVKD. This CDR3 comprises 14 residues. The CDR3 nucleotides read TGTGCCATCAGTGAACAACAGGGTCAAGAGGCCCAGTACTTC. Translating it yields CAISEQQGQEAQYF.

This clonotype was detected ten times or more. The chain is built from TRBV7-2 and TRBJ2-3; 9 bases line up with TRBD1. Germline CDR1 is SGHTA and CDR2 is FQGNSA. The length of the CDR3 is 14 residues. V lost 4 bases, J lost 8 bases, and 7 bases stayed unmatched. CDR3 coding DNA: TGTGCCAGCAGCTCGGGACAGGGAGGGGGTACGCAGTATTTT. Protein sequence: CASSSGQGGGTQYF.

The chain is built from TRBV19 and TRBJ2-3, with a possible D match to TRBD2 (6 bases). V was clipped by 7 bases and J by 0 bases, with 17 bases between them. From germline, CDR1 is LNHDA and CDR2 SQIVND (reference sequence). CDR3 length equals 16 residues. In DNA form, the CDR3 reads TGTGCCAGTACTCCTCCGGCCGGGGGTAGCACAGATACGCAGTATTTT. Amino acid sequence: CASTPPAGGSTDTQYF. The variable domain in full, completed from reference TRBV19 and TRBJ2-3, reads DGGITQSPKYLFRKEGQNVTLSCEQNLNHDAMYWYRQDPGQGLRLIYYSQIVNDFQKGDIAEGYSVSREKKESFPLTVTSAQKNPTAFYLCASTPPAGGSTDTQYFGPGTRLTVL.

This clonotype occurred a few times. A read error may account for a junction end that differs from germline. The J gene is TRBJ2-5, the V gene TRBV6-2 or TRBV6-3; D is undetermined. Germline V CDR1 and CDR2: MNHEY, SVGEGT. The CDR3 contains 11 residues. The CDR3 is CTSSREETQYF. In DNA, the CDR3 is TGTACCAGCTCCCGTGAAGAGACCCAGTACTTC.

Many counts were recorded for this clonotype. The V and J genes are TRBV7-2 and TRBJ2-7; D remains ambiguous. Germline CDR1 and CDR2: SGHTA and FQGNSA. V dropped 5 bases and J dropped 0 bases, with 11 bases sitting between them. The CDR3 loop spans 14 amino acids. This CDR3 reads CASSQVRVSYEQYF. CDR3 sequence (DNA): TGTGCCAGCAGCCAGGTTAGGGTCTCCTACGAGCAGTACTTC.

The gene calls are TRBV7-2 and TRBJ1-4; 7 bases fit TRBD1. The length of the CDR3 is 18 residues. Germline CDR1 is SGHTA and CDR2 is FQGNSA. After removal of 5 bases from V and 7 bases from J, the junction contained 19 bases not matched to a gene. Written as DNA, the CDR3 is TGTGCCAGCAGCACACTAAGCTTTGGAGGGGGGGACAGTGAAAAACTGTTTTTT. Protein: CASSTLSFGGGDSEKLFF.

This clonotype has a handful of counts. A read error may explain this, as a much larger clone is one base away. The chain's CDR3 is CASSLTAKQFF. CDR3 bases: TGTGCCAGCAGCTTAACTGCCAAGCAGTTCTTC. The chain couples TRBV7-2 to TRBJ2-1; no firm D call. V lost 2 bases, J lost 11 bases, and 7 bases lay in between. Germline V lookup: CDR1 SGHTA, CDR2 FQGNSA. CDR3 length: 11 residues.

This clonotype was seen repeatedly, ten times or more. This rearrangement joins TRBV5-1 to TRBJ2-7; TRBD1 matches 12 bases. CDR1 and CDR2 (germline): SGHRS, YFSETQ. The CDR3 contains 15 residues. Unmatched junction bases numbered 11, after V lost 7 bases and J lost 6 bases. The CDR3 region has the DNA TGCGCCAGCGGGGAGTCCGGGACAGGGGGCGGCGAGCAGTACTTC. Protein: CASGESGTGGGEQYF.

This clonotype was counted a few times. The chain is built from TRBV3-1 and TRBJ2-3; D remains unclear. Trimming removed 0 bases at V and 4 bases at J, with 5 bases between. Germline V gives CDR1 LGHDT, CDR2 YNNKEL (reference sequence). The length of the CDR3 is 13 residues. The CDR3 spells CASSQERPDTQYF. CDR3 DNA: TGTGCCAGCAGCCAAGAACGGCCAGATACGCAGTATTTT.

This clonotype was seen repeatedly, ten times or more. The DNA for the CDR3 is TGTGCCAGCAGCCAGACAGGGACGGGAGAGCAGTACTTC. Amino acid sequence: CASSQTGTGEQYF. V is TRBV7-2 and J is TRBJ2-7; the match to TRBD1 covers 7 bases. The CDR3 loop spans 13 amino acids. Germline V gene lookup returns CDR1 SGHTA and CDR2 FQGNSA. V lost 5 bases to trimming and J lost 7 bases; unmatched junction nucleotides: 8.

This clonotype was detected a few times. This rearrangement joins TRBV20-1 to TRBJ1-5, with D tentatively TRBD1 (5 bases). The CDR3 has 16 amino acids. Trimming removed 6 bases at V and 1 base at J, with 19 bases between. The germline gives CDR1 DFQATT, CDR2 SNEGSKA (reference sequence). The CDR3 loop is CSAKTGAGRSNQPQHF. In DNA, the CDR3 is TGCAGTGCCAAAACCGGGGCAGGGAGAAGCAATCAGCCCCAGCATTTT.

In regard to this clonotype: An end of the junction differs from the germline gene, which may be a read error. The CDR3 sequence is CASSEGFAYEQCF. Written as DNA, the CDR3 is TGTGCCAGCTCAGAGGGTTTCGCCTACGAGCAGTGCTTC. The chain uses TRBV18 and TRBJ2-5; TRBD2 might be the D (5 bases). The CDR3 extends over 13 amino acids. Germline-derived CDR1 and CDR2 are KGHSH and LQKENI.

To note about this clonotype: At one end the junction does not follow the germline gene, possibly because of a read error. The V gene is TRBV12-3 or TRBV12-4, the J gene TRBJ1-1, with D perhaps matching TRBD1 (5 bases). This CDR3 contains 16 residues. The CDR3 here is CANSLRQGLGNTEAFF. CDR3 in DNA: TGTGCCAACAGTTTGAGGCAGGGACTTGGGAACACTGAAGCTTTCTTT.

This clonotype was seen repeatedly, ten times or more. The chain recombines TRBV6-2 or TRBV6-3 with TRBJ1-6; D is possibly TRBD1 (5 bases). Trimming shortened V by 2 bases and J by 7 bases, and 12 bases separated the two germline ends. Germline-derived CDR1 and CDR2 are MNHEY and SVGEGT. This CDR3 has 15 residues. The CDR3: CASSYVGLGNSPLHF. CDR3 in DNA: TGTGCCAGCAGTTACGTGGGGCTCGGCAATTCACCCCTCCACTTT.

The CDR3 DNA sequence: TGCGCCAGCAGCGTGGGACAGGGGTTATCCTACAATGAGCAGTTCTTC. Amino acids: CASSVGQGLSYNEQFF. The chain recombines TRBV5-1 with TRBJ2-1; 10 bases map to TRBD1. Germline V gene sequence: CDR1 SGHRS, CDR2 YFSETQ. CDR3 size: 16 residues. V was clipped by 4 bases and J by 1 base; unmatched bases: 5.

This clonotype was recorded at least ten times. This chain links TRBV24-1 with TRBJ2-1; 8 bases are shared with TRBD2. This CDR3 is built from 14 residues. Germline CDR1 reads KGHDR; CDR2 reads SFDVKD. Trimming took 5 bases from V and 4 from J; bases not matched to a gene: 3. CDR3 loop: CATSARGGYNEQFF. For the CDR3, the DNA is TGTGCCACCAGTGCGCGCGGGGGGTACAATGAGCAGTTCTTC.

This rearrangement joins TRBV29-1 to TRBJ2-7; 8 bases map to TRBD1. Trimming at V came to 4 bases and at J to 3 bases, leaving 5 bases not matched to a gene. Germline V gene sequence: CDR1 SQVTM, CDR2 ANQGSEA. This CDR3 is built from 13 residues. The CDR3 region has the DNA TGCAGCGTTGTAACAGGGGGGAACTACGAGCAGTACTTC. Its protein product is CSVVTGGNYEQYF.